This T cell receptor beta chain stems from a study of tumor-infiltrating lymphocytes in oesophageal squamous cell carcinoma. TCRdb reprocessed the PCR reads via MiXCR and lists one record per CDR3 protein. The data contain about 16,000 distinct CDR3 sequences, about 40% of them singletons. CDR3 length: 16 residues. V lost 3 bases, J lost 8 bases, and 8 bases stayed unmatched. This sequence joins TRBV12-3 or TRBV12-4 and TRBJ2-1; 12 bases fit TRBD2. Sequencing was performed on esophageal tumor tissue. This sequence originates from a male donor with esophageal squamous cell carcinoma. The CDR3, as DNA: TGTGCCAGCAGTTTGGCTAGCGGGAGGGTTACCGATGAGCAGTTCTTC. Its translation is CASSLASGRVTDEQFF.